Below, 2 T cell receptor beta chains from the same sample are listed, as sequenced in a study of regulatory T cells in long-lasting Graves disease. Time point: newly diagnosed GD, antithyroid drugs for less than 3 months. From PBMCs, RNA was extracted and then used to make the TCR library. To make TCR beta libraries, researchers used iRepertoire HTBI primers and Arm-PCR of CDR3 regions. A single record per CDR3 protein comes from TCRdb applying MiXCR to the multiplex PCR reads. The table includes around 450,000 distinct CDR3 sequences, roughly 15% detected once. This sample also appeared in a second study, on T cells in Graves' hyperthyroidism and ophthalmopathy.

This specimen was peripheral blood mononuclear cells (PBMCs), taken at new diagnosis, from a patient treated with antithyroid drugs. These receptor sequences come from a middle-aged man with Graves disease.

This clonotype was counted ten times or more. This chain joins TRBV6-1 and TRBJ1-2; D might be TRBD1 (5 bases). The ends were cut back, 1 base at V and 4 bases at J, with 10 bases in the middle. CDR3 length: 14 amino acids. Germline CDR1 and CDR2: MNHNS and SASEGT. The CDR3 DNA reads TGTGCCAGCAGTGAAGGGGTAGGGGCCTATGGCTACACCTTC. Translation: CASSEGVGAYGYTF.

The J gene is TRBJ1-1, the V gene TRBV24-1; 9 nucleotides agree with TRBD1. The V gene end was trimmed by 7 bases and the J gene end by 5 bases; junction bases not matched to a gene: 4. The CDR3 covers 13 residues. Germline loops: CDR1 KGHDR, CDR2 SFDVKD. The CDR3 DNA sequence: TGTGCCACCAGAGGACAGGGGTTAACTGAAGCTTTCTTT. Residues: CATRGQGLTEAFF.